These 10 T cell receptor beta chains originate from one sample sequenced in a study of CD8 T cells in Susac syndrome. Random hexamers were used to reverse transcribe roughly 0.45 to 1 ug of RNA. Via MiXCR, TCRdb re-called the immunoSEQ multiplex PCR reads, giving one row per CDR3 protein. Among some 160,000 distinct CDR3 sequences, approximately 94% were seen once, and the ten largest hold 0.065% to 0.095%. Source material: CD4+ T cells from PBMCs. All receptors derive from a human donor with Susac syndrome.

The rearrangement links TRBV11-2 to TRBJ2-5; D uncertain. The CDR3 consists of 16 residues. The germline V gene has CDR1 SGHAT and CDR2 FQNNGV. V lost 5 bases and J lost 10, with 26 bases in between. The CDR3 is CASSPTVGTSGIDQYF. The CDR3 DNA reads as TGTGCCAGCAGCCCCACGGTTGGAACCAGTGGGATTGACCAGTACTTC.

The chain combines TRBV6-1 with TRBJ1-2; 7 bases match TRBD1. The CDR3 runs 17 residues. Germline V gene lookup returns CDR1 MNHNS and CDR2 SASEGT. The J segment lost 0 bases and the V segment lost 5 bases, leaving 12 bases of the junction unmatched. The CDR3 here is CASSPWTGGSPNYGYTF. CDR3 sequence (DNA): TGTGCCAGCAGTCCATGGACAGGAGGATCCCCTAACTATGGCTACACCTTC.

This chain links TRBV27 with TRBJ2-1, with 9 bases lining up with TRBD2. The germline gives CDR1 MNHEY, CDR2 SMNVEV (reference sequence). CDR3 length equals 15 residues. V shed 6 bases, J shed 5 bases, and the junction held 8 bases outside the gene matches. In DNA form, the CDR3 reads TGTGCCAGCAGATTGGGACTAGCCGATAACAATGAGCAGTTCTTC. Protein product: CASRLGLADNNEQFF.

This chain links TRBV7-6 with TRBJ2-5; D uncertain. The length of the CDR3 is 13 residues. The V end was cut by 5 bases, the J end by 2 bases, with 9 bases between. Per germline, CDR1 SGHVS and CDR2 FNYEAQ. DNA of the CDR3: TGTGCCAGCAGCCTACAGTTACAAGAGACCCAGTACTTC. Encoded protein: CASSLQLQETQYF.

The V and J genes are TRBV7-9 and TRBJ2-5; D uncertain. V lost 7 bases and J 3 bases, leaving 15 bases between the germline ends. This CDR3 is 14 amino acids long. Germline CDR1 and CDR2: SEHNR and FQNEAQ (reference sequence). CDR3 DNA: TGTGCCAGCACCCGGTGGGGAACTGAAGAGACCCAGTACTTC. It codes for CASTRWGTEETQYF.

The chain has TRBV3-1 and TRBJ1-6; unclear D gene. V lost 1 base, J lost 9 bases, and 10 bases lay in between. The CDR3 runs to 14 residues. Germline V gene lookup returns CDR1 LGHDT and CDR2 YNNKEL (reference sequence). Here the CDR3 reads CASSQVGEGSPLHF. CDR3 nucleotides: TGTGCCAGCAGCCAAGTCGGCGAGGGTTCACCCCTCCACTTT.

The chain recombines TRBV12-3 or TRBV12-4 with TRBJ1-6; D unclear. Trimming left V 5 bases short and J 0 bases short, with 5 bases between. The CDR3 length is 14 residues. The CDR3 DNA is TGTGCCAGCAGTACGAGCTCCTATAATTCACCCCTCCACTTT. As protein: CASSTSSYNSPLHF.

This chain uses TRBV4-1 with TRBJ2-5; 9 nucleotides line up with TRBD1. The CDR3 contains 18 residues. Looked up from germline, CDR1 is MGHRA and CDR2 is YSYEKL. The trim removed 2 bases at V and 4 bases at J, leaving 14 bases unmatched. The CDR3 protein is CASSQRDRALSLRETQYF. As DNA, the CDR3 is TGCGCCAGCAGCCAACGGGACAGGGCCCTTTCCCTGCGAGAGACCCAGTACTTC.

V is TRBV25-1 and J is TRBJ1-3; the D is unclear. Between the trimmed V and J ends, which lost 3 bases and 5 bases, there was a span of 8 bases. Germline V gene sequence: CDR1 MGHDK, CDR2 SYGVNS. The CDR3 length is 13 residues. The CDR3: CASSDDNRNTIYF. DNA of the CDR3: TGTGCCAGCAGTGACGACAACAGAAACACCATATATTTT.

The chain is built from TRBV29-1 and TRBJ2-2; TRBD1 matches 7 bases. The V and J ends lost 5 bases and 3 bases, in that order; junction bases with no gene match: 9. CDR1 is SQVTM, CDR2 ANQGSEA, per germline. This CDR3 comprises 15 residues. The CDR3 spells CSVSYRDRYTGELFF. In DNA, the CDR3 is TGCAGCGTTAGCTACCGGGACAGATACACCGGGGAGCTGTTTTTT.